These T cell receptor beta chains were read from a single sample in a study of CD8 T cells in ankylosing spondylitis. TCRdb re-called the 5' RACE reads through MiXCR, storing one row per CDR3 protein. The repertoire has under 550,000 distinct CDR3 sequences, roughly 26% of them found once; the top ten carry approximately 1%. The sequencing input was blood, either unsorted or a sorted T cell fraction (not recorded which). The receptors were gathered from a male donor with ankylosing spondylitis. Both conserved end residues are part of each CDR3. The D gene is left open where the match is weak. Clone size is shown for a subset of rows, as once, few, many or a class of expanded clone.

clone_size: -
j_call: TRBJ2-3
d_call: TRBD1
v_call: TRBV5-1
cdr3_aa: CASSLTGVDSDTQYF
cdr3_nt: TGCGCCAGCAGCTTGACAGGGGTTGATTCAGATACGCAGTATTTT

clone_size: few
j_call: TRBJ1-5
d_call: TRBD1
v_call: TRBV15
cdr3_aa: CATRTGESNQPQHF
cdr3_nt: TGTGCCACCCGGACAGGGGAAAGCAATCAGCCCCAGCATTTT

clone_size: once
j_call: TRBJ1-2
d_call: -
v_call: TRBV24-1
cdr3_aa: CATSDFKDGYTF
cdr3_nt: TGTGCCACCAGTGATTTTAAGGATGGCTACACCTTC

clone_size: -
j_call: TRBJ1-2
d_call: -
v_call: TRBV12-3/TRBV12-4
cdr3_aa: CASSWDPTGYGYTF
cdr3_nt: TGTGCCAGCAGTTGGGACCCAACGGGCTATGGCTACACCTTC

clone_size: few
j_call: TRBJ2-3
d_call: -
v_call: TRBV7-2
cdr3_aa: CASSLWGPSTDTQYF
cdr3_nt: TGTGCCAGCAGCTTGTGGGGCCCCAGCACAGATACGCAGTATTTT

clone_size: -
j_call: TRBJ2-1
d_call: TRBD2
v_call: TRBV2
cdr3_aa: CASSEQGLAVDEQFF
cdr3_nt: TGTGCCAGCAGTGAACAGGGACTAGCGGTCGATGAGCAGTTCTTC

clone_size: few
j_call: TRBJ2-3
d_call: TRBD2
v_call: TRBV5-1
cdr3_aa: CASSPGLAGREGGADTQYF
cdr3_nt: TGCGCCAGCAGCCCCGGACTAGCGGGAAGAGAGGGGGGAGCAGATACGCAGTATTTT

clone_size: few
j_call: TRBJ1-3
d_call: -
v_call: TRBV5-8
cdr3_aa: CASSETASGNTIYF
cdr3_nt: TGTGCCAGCAGCGAGACAGCTTCTGGAAACACCATATATTTT

clone_size: -
j_call: TRBJ2-1
d_call: -
v_call: TRBV28
cdr3_aa: CASSSGGSENEQFF
cdr3_nt: TGTGCCAGCAGCTCTGGGGGGAGTGAGAATGAGCAGTTCTTC

clone_size: many
j_call: TRBJ2-3
d_call: -
v_call: TRBV7-8
cdr3_aa: CASSLAGTSTDTQYF
cdr3_nt: TGTGCCAGCAGCTTAGCCGGGACTAGCACAGATACGCAGTATTTT

clone_size: many
j_call: TRBJ2-3
d_call: TRBD2
v_call: TRBV20-1
cdr3_aa: CSARDSTSGSADTQYF
cdr3_nt: TGCAGTGCTAGAGATTCCACTAGCGGGAGTGCAGATACGCAGTATTTT

clone_size: -
j_call: TRBJ1-5
d_call: TRBD1
v_call: TRBV19
cdr3_aa: CASRRGVGQESNQPQHF
cdr3_nt: TGTGCCAGTAGGAGAGGTGTGGGACAGGAGAGCAATCAGCCCCAGCATTTT

clone_size: -
j_call: TRBJ1-2
d_call: -
v_call: TRBV12-3/TRBV12-4
cdr3_aa: CASSLGYDYGYTF
cdr3_nt: TGTGCCAGCAGTTTAGGGTACGACTATGGCTACACCTTC

clone_size: few
j_call: TRBJ2-2
d_call: TRBD1
v_call: TRBV5-1
cdr3_aa: CASSSYRGNTGELFF
cdr3_nt: TGCGCCAGCAGCTCCTACAGGGGCAACACCGGGGAGCTGTTTTTT

clone_size: -
j_call: TRBJ2-7
d_call: TRBD2
v_call: TRBV15
cdr3_aa: CATSRGGGDYEQYF
cdr3_nt: TGTGCCACCAGCAGAGGGGGAGGGGACTACGAGCAGTACTTC

clone_size: few
j_call: TRBJ2-2
d_call: -
v_call: TRBV6-2/TRBV6-3
cdr3_aa: CASSSGVANTGELFF
cdr3_nt: TGTGCCAGCAGTTCAGGGGTGGCGAACACCGGGGAGCTGTTTTTT

clone_size: many
j_call: TRBJ1-5
d_call: -
v_call: TRBV7-8
cdr3_aa: CASSLVQVNQPQHF
cdr3_nt: TGTGCCAGCAGCTTAGTCCAGGTCAATCAGCCCCAGCATTTT

clone_size: few
j_call: TRBJ2-3
d_call: -
v_call: TRBV24-1
cdr3_aa: CATSEPGPGTDTQYF
cdr3_nt: TGTGCCACCAGTGAGCCGGGGCCAGGCACAGATACGCAGTATTTT

clone_size: few
j_call: TRBJ2-1
d_call: -
v_call: TRBV15
cdr3_aa: CATSRDRWGVQFF
cdr3_nt: TGTGCCACCAGCAGAGATCGATGGGGGGTGCAGTTCTTC